Listed below are T cell receptor beta chains from one sample, sequenced in a study of cytomegalovirus exposure and HLA in healthy donors. This table comes from immunoSEQ multiplex PCR, and its TCRdb copy is limited to in-frame clones, with some not included. Of 250,000 to 400,000 clones in the sample, approximately 85% were seen once. Sequenced material: PBMCs. The source of these receptors is a young man in good health and CMV-seronegative. CDR3s include the opening cysteine and the closing phenylalanine or tryptophan. The D gene is left open where the match is weak.

J,V,D,CDR3
TRBJ2-7,TRBV5-1,NA,CASSLDAVYEQYF
TRBJ1-4,TRBV5-1,NA,CASSRRGPDEKLFF
TRBJ2-1,TRBV29-1,TRBD1,CSVGGQAYNEQFF
TRBJ2-4,TRBV5-4,NA,CASSSSDRAKNIQYF
TRBJ1-1,TRBV14,NA,CASSQDLIRVVSEAFF
TRBJ2-7,TRBV2,TRBD2,CASRAGVLYGEQYF
TRBJ2-2,TRBV27,NA,CASSLGALFAGELFF
TRBJ2-3,TRBV29-1,TRBD1,CSVAGGAATDTQYF
TRBJ1-5,TRBV5-5,TRBD1,CASSDLDRGSHQPQHF
TRBJ2-1,TRBV5-8,NA,CASSESTGRYNEQFF
TRBJ2-1,TRBV6-5,TRBD1,CASRLGQGAYNEQFF
TRBJ1-4,TRBV29-1,NA,CSVLEHATNEKLFF
TRBJ2-1,TRBV15,TRBD1,CATSLSGYRGRRNEQFF
TRBJ2-7,TRBV9,NA,CASSARLTSYEQYF
TRBJ1-5,TRBV10-1,TRBD1,CASSESKDRGTYNQPQHF
TRBJ2-7,TRBV7-2,TRBD2,CASSLAGTSGGAGDEQYF
TRBJ1-6,TRBV10-2,NA,CASSVSESSPLHF
TRBJ1-6,TRBV19,TRBD1,CASTGGDVSSLHF
TRBJ1-2,TRBV29-1,NA,CTHSPPGGWFLYGYTF
TRBJ2-7,TRBV5-1,NA,CASSLASTGSGYEQYF
TRBJ1-5,TRBV25-1,TRBD1,CASSEGGTGAYQPQHF
TRBJ1-5,TRBV7-2,NA,CASSVQGNQPQHF
TRBJ2-7,TRBV27,NA,CASSWSRRGYEQYF
TRBJ2-5,TRBV5-1,NA,CASSLVVSVGGTQYF
TRBJ2-6,TRBV9,NA,CASSVGAGSSGANVLTF
TRBJ2-3,TRBV15,NA,CATSRDMMGPDTQYF
TRBJ2-5,TRBV7-8,TRBD1,CASSLALATGGQTQYF
TRBJ2-4,TRBV4-1,NA,CASSQDLLSAAAKNIQYF
TRBJ1-1,TRBV5-1,NA,CASSPRVHTEAFF
TRBJ2-5,TRBV10-2,TRBD1,CASMDRGLGETQYF
TRBJ2-7,TRBV5-1,TRBD1,CASSPRQGAYEQYF
TRBJ2-7,TRBV7-9,NA,CASSPEVASYEQYF
TRBJ1-1,TRBV30,NA,CAWSRDTGNTEAFF
TRBJ2-7,TRBV9,NA,CASSPWVATGSEQYF
TRBJ2-2,TRBV27,NA,CASSSPTVWFGTLFF
TRBJ2-1,TRBV5-1,NA,CASSLPGYEQFF
TRBJ2-7,TRBV5-1,TRBD1,CASSITGGPTYEQYF
TRBJ2-1,TRBV7-8,TRBD1,CASSPTDRGYNEQFF
TRBJ1-4,TRBV5-1,NA,CASSSTGTYEKLFF
TRBJ2-3,TRBV5-1,TRBD2,CASSFRASGGRVDTQYF
TRBJ1-2,TRBV5-6,NA,CASSLYGSRGYTF
TRBJ2-7,TRBV27,TRBD1,CASSFRDSSYEQYF